This T cell receptor beta chain is drawn from a study of T-cell reconstitution after alpha-beta-depleted transplantation in children. Study-wide points: Expanded clones from the graft, numbering several hundred, reportedly supplied alpha-beta T cells about two months after transplant.

The V end was cut by 3 bases, the J end by 0 bases, with 10 bases between. The CDR3 sequence is 15 residues long. TCRbeta library preparation incorporated unique molecular identifiers. TCRdb redid the calling of the PCR reads with MiXCR, one entry per CDR3 protein. Of 120,000 or so distinct CDR3 sequences listed, around 23% are singletons. This clonotype was counted only a few times. Its antigen remains unknown. The receptor was isolated from a male patient aged 2 to 9 who had a stem cell transplant for chronic granulomatous disease, so the T cells may come from the graft donor. The sample in question was PBMCs, mostly from graft donor cells, obtained 180 days after TCRalphabeta/CD19-depleted stem cell transplant. The chain combines TRBV12-3 or TRBV12-4 with TRBJ2-3, with D perhaps TRBD2 (6 bases). CDR3 amino acids: CASSFWGTSTDTQYF. As DNA, the CDR3 is TGTGCCAGCAGTTTTTGGGGGACTAGCACAGATACGCAGTATTTT.